This T cell receptor (beta chain) was recovered during a study of CD8 T cells in ankylosing spondylitis. With molecular barcodes, quantitative 5'-RACE was used to make the TCR beta libraries. Using its own MiXCR run on the 5' RACE reads, TCRdb lists one record per CDR3 protein. The sample carries about 440,000 distinct CDR3 sequences, about a sixth recorded once. Of note for this clonotype: The antigen is undetermined.

V was clipped by 7 bases and J by 1 base, with 8 bases between them. This CDR3 spans 14 amino acids. CDR1 is LNHDA and CDR2 is SQIVND in the germline V gene (reference sequence). Study conclusions and caveats: Disease-associated clones were reportedly significantly overrepresented in matched ankylosing spondylitis synovial fluid. Roughly eight highly homologous variants made up a TCR beta motif, and this motif appeared characteristic of ankylosing spondylitis blood. Clones linked to the disease showed a CD8+ phenotype. They occurred at relatively low frequencies in peripheral blood.

This sequence was found in a male donor with ankylosing spondylitis. The chain carries TRBV19 and TRBJ2-6; D is uncertain. Source material: blood, either unsorted or a sorted T cell fraction (not recorded which). The CDR3 DNA reads TGTGCCAGTAAAAGCTTATCTGGGGCCAACGTCCTGACTTTC. Encoded protein: CASKSLSGANVLTF.